This record looks at one T cell receptor (beta chain) sequence and its context. Its specificity is not known. Germline is not matched at one junction end, which may reflect a read error. Running of the v3.0 immunoSEQ assay took place at survey level. A per-sample goal of about 40,000-50,000 T-cell genomes was targeted by sequencing. TCRdb's table, derived via immunoSEQ multiplex PCR, lists solely in-frame clones and lacks some. The sample holds about 38,000 clones; 80% to 85% are singletons and the top ten take more than 4.5%. This specimen comes from a study of long-term antiretroviral therapy in people with HIV. Study-level findings and limits: Even long-term ART left TRB diversity below transplant donor controls, despite gains. Clones expanded before ART dominated the repertoire at all time points. Nothing was known about ART adherence, viral resistance or changes in therapy.

This specimen consisted of unsorted PBMCs, obtained 1.5 years after starting antiretroviral therapy. The receptor was isolated from a man between 18 and 29 years old with HIV.

The CDR3, as DNA: TGTGCTAGCAGCTTAGGGGGGGACCGACAAGAGACCCAGTACTTC. It yields the protein CASSLGGDRQETQYF. This chain joins TRBV7-7 and TRBJ2-5; the D gene is possibly TRBD2 (7 bases). The CDR3 is 15 residues long. Germline lookup yields CDR1 SSHAT and CDR2 FNYEAQ (reference sequence).